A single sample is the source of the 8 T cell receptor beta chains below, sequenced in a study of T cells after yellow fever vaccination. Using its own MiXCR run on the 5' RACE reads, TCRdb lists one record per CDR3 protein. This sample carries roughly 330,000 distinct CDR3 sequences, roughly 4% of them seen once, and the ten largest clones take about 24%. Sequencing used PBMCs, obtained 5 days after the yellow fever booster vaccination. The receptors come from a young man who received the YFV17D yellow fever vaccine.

The CDR3: CASSTGVNMNTEAFF. DNA for the CDR3: TGCGCCAGCTCGACAGGGGTTAACATGAACACTGAAGCTTTCTTT. V gene TRBV4-1 combines with J gene TRBJ1-1, with 8 bases lining up with TRBD1. CDR3 size: 15 residues. After removal of 8 bases from V and 0 bases from J, the junction contained 8 bases not matched to a gene. Germline V gene data show CDR1 as MGHRA and CDR2 as YSYEKL.

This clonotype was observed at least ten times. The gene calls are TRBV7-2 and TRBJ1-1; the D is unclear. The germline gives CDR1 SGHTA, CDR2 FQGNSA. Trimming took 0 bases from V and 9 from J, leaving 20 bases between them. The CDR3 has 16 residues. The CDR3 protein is CASSLAGPQSVSKAFF. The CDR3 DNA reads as TGTGCCAGCAGCTTAGCAGGACCTCAGAGCGTATCTAAAGCTTTCTTT.

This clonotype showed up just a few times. CDR3 sequence (DNA): TGTGCCAGCAGCTTATCTGGACAGGGGGAGATTGGGCAGTATTTT. Translated, it gives CASSLSGQGEIGQYF. This chain uses TRBV11-3 with TRBJ2-3, with 10 bases lining up with TRBD1. V trimming: 2 bases; J trimming: 11 bases; junction bases outside the gene matches: 10. The germline gives CDR1 SGHNT, CDR2 YENEEA. The CDR3 has 15 amino acids. Filled out from reference TRBV11-3 and TRBJ2-3, the complete variable domain reads EAGVVQSPRYKIIEKKQPVAFWCNPISGHNTLYWYLQNLGQGPELLIRYENEEAVDDSQLPKDRFSAERLKGVDSTLKIQPAELGDSAVYLCASSLSGQGEIGQYFGPGTRLTVL.

The CDR3 coding sequence is TGTGCCAGCAGCCAGGGGACAGGGGAGTATGTCCGTTCGTACTATGGCTACACCTTC. This gives the protein CASSQGTGEYVRSYYGYTF. J is TRBJ1-2 and V is TRBV14; TRBD1 matches at 10 bases. Germline CDR1 is SGHDN and CDR2 is FVKESK. V shed 3 bases, J shed 3 bases, and the junction held 16 bases outside the gene matches. The CDR3 has 19 residues.

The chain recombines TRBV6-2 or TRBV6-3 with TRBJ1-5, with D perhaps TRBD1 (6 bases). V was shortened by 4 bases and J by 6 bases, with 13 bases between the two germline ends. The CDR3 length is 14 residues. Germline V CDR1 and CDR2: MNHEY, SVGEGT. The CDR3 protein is CASSFPGDLQPQHF. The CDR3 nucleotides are TGTGCCAGCAGTTTTCCAGGGGATCTTCAGCCCCAGCATTTT.

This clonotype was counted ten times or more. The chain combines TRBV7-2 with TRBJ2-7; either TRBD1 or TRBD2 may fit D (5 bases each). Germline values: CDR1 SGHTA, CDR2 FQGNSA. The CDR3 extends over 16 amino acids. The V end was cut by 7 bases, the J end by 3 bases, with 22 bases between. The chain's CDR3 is CASKRATPGPGYEQYF. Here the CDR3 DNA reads TGTGCCAGCAAAAGGGCCACTCCGGGACCGGGCTACGAGCAGTACTTC.

In DNA, the CDR3 is TGTGCCAGCAGCTTGGCTGGGTTTGATGGCTACACCTTC. Its translation is CASSLAGFDGYTF. This rearrangement joins TRBV5-6 to TRBJ1-2; D uncertain. Trimming took 0 bases from V and 6 from J, leaving 9 bases between them. This CDR3 has 13 residues. The V gene's germline CDR1 is SGHDT and CDR2 YYEEEE.

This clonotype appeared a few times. CDR3: CASSPTGLPAGTQYF. CDR3 sequence (DNA): TGTGCCAGCTCACCAACAGGACTCCCCGCCGGTACGCAGTATTTT. The chain joins TRBV18 to TRBJ2-3; D may be TRBD1 or TRBD2 (5 bases each). The CDR3 covers 15 residues. CDR1 is KGHSH, CDR2 LQKENI, per germline. Trimming took off 2 bases at V and 8 bases at J, with 17 bases between the two ends.